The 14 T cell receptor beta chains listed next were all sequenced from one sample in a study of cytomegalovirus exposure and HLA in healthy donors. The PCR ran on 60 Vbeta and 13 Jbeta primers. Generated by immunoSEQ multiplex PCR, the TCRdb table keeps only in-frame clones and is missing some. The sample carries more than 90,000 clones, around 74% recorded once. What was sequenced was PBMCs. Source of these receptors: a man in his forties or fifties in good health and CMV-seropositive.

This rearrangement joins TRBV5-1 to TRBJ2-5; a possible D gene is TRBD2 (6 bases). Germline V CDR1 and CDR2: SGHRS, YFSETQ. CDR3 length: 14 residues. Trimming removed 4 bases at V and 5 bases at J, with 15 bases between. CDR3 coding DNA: TGCGCCAGCAGCCCCGGGGCGGAGGGGGAGACCCAGTACTTC. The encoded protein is CASSPGAEGETQYF.

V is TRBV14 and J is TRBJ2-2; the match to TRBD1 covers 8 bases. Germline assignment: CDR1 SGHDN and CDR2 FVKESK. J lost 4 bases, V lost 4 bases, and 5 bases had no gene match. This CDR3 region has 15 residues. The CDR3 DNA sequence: TGTGCCAGCAGCCCCAGGGGGCTAAGCACCGGGGAGCTGTTTTTT. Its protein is CASSPRGLSTGELFF.

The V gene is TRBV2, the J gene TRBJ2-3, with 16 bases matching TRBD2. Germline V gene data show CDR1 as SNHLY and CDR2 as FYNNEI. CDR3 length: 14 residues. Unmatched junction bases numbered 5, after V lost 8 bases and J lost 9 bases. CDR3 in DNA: TGTGCCAGCCGGGGACTAGCGGGAGGGGACACGCAGTATTTT. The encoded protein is CASRGLAGGDTQYF.

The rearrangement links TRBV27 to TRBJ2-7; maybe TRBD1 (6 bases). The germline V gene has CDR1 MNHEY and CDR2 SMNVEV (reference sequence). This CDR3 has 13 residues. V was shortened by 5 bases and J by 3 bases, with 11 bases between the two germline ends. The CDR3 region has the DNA TGTGCCAGCAGTAGGAGGACAGACTACGAGCAGTACTTC. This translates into CASSRRTDYEQYF.

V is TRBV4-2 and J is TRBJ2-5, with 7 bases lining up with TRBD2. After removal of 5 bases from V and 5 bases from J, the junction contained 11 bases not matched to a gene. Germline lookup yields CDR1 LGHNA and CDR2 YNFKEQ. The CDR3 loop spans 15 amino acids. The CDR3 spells CASSVGRAPRETQYF. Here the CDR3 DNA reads TGTGCCAGCAGCGTAGGGAGGGCGCCCAGGGAGACCCAGTACTTC.

The CDR3 reads CASSAKPSGIGTGELFF. The CDR3 DNA follows: TGTGCCAGCAGCGCCAAACCCAGCGGGATTGGGACCGGGGAGCTGTTTTTT. The V and J genes are TRBV13 and TRBJ2-2; 7 bases fit TRBD2. Germline V lookup: CDR1 PRHDT, CDR2 FYEKMQ (reference sequence). J was trimmed by 5 bases and V by 5 bases; bases with no gene match: 14. The CDR3 is made up of 17 amino acids.

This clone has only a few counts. The CDR3 sequence: CASSDPIVDEQYF. The CDR3 nucleotides read TGTGCCAGCAGTGACCCTATAGTCGACGAGCAGTACTTC. The rearrangement links TRBV2 to TRBJ2-7, with D unclear. Per germline, CDR1 SNHLY and CDR2 FYNNEI. The CDR3 runs 13 residues. Trimming pared 3 bases from V and 5 bases from J, leaving 11 bases between.

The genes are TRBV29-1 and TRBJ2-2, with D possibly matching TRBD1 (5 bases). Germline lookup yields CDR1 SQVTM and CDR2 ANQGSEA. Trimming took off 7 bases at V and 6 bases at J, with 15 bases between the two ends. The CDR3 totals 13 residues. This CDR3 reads CSGRESGSGELFF. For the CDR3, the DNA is TGCAGCGGAAGGGAATCAGGGTCCGGGGAGCTGTTTTTT.

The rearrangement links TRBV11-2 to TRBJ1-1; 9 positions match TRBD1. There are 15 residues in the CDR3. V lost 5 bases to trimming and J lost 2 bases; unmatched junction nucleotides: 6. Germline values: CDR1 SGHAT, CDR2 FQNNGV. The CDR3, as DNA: TGTGCCAGCAGCCAAAGGACAGGGGCAAACACTGAAGCTTTCTTT. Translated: CASSQRTGANTEAFF.

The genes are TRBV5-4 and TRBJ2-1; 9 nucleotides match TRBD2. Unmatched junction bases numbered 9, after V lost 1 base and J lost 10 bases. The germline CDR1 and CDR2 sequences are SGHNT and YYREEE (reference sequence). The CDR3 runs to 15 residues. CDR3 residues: CASSLYLAGAGEQFF. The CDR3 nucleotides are TGTGCCAGCAGCTTGTATTTAGCGGGGGCGGGGGAGCAGTTCTTC.

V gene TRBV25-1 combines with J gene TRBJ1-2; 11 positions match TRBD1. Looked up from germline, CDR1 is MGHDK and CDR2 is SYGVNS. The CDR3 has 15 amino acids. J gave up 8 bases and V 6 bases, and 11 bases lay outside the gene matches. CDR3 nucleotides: TGTGCCAGCAGAACCGGGACAGGGGGGGGTGGAGGCTACACCTTC. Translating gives CASRTGTGGGGGYTF.

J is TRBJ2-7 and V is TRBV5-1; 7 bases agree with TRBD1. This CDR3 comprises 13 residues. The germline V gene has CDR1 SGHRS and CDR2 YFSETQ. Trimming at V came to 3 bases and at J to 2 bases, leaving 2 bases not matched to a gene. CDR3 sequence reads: CASSSGTAYEQYF. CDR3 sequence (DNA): TGCGCCAGCAGCTCAGGGACAGCCTACGAGCAGTACTTC.

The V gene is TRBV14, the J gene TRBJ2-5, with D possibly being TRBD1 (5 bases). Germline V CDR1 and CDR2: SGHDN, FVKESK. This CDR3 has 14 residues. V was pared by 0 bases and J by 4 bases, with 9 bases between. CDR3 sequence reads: CASSQEGRVETQYF. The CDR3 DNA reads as TGTGCCAGCAGCCAAGAGGGGCGAGTAGAGACCCAGTACTTC.

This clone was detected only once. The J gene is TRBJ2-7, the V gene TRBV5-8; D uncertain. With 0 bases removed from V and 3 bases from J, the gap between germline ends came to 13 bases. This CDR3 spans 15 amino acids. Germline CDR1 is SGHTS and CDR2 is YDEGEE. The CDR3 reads CASSLGHPSLYEQYF. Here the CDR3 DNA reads TGTGCCAGCAGCTTGGGACATCCCAGCCTCTACGAGCAGTACTTC.